This is a list of T cell receptor beta chains from one sample in a study of PD-L1 blockade in urothelial cancer. Clones were read by immunoSEQ multiplex PCR, and TCRdb kept only the in-frame ones, dropping some. The data show some 23,000 clones, 82% seen once. This specimen was PBMCs, taken around atezolizumab (anti-PD-L1) treatment. The origin of the receptors is a man in his sixties or seventies with urothelial cancer. The CDR3 runs from the conserved cysteine through the conserved F or W. The D gene is left open where the match is weak. Clone size is stated in some rows and not others, as once, few, many or a class when expanded.

NA	16	TRBV14	TRBJ2-2	NA	TGTGCCAGCAGCCAAGACCAGGGAAGAAACACCGGGGAGCTGTTTTTT	CASSQDQGRNTGELFF
NA	14	TRBV13	TRBJ1-4	TRBD1	TGTGCCAGCAGCTCCAGGGGGCCGAAGGAAAAACTGTTTTTT	CASSSRGPKEKLFF
few	16	TRBV18	TRBJ1-5	NA	TGTGCCAGCTCACCATCGGTAACAGCTAGCAATCAGCCCCAGCATTTT	CASSPSVTASNQPQHF
NA	13	TRBV5-4	TRBJ2-1	NA	TGTGCCAGCAGCTTCAATAGCAACAATGAGCAGTTCTTC	CASSFNSNNEQFF
once	11	TRBV7-9	TRBJ1-2	NA	TGTGCCAGCAGCCTATACTACGGCTACACCTTC	CASSLYYGYTF
once	16	TRBV5-1	TRBJ2-3	NA	TGCGCCAGCAGCTTGGGTGCACACCGTAGCACAGATACGCAGTATTTT	CASSLGAHRSTDTQYF
once	14	TRBV7-9	TRBJ2-7	TRBD1	TGTGCCAGCAGCCACGGACAGGCTACCTACGAGCAGTACTTC	CASSHGQATYEQYF
NA	16	TRBV28	TRBJ2-5	TRBD1	TGTGCCAGCAGTCCTCTACAACAGGGGGCCCAAGAGACCCAGTACTTC	CASSPLQQGAQETQYF
NA	16	TRBV5-4	TRBJ1-1	NA	TGTGCCAGCAGCTTGGGGACATTGGTTATGAACACTGAAGCTTTCTTT	CASSLGTLVMNTEAFF
NA	16	TRBV7-8	TRBJ2-1	NA	TGTGCCAGCAGCTTAGACGGCCGGGGATCCTACAATGAGCAGTTCTTC	CASSLDGRGSYNEQFF
once	13	TRBV6-4	TRBJ1-2	TRBD1	TGTGCCAGCAGTCCAGGGGGACCCTATGGCTACACCTTC	CASSPGGPYGYTF
few	13	TRBV7-9	TRBJ1-2	TRBD1	TGTGCCAGCAGCTTTCAGGACAGGGATGGCTACACCTTC	CASSFQDRDGYTF
NA	13	TRBV6-1	TRBJ2-7	TRBD1	TGTGCCAGCAGTAGGGACAGGGCCTACGAGCAGTACTTC	CASSRDRAYEQYF
NA	12	TRBV28	TRBJ1-2	NA	TGTGCCAGCAAAGCAACTAACTATGGCTACACCTTC	CASKATNYGYTF
once	13	TRBV28	TRBJ2-2	NA	TGTGCCAGCAGTTTATCCCAGACCGGGGAGCTGTTTTTT	CASSLSQTGELFF
NA	14	TRBV2	TRBJ1-2	NA	TGTGCCAGCAGTGAAAAGACAGTCCTCTATGGCTACACCTTC	CASSEKTVLYGYTF
NA	15	TRBV5-1	TRBJ2-1	TRBD2	TGCGCCAGCAGCCCTGGGGGCGGGAGGGGGAGAGAGCAGTTCTTC	CASSPGGGRGREQFF
NA	17	TRBV9	TRBJ2-1	TRBD2	TGTGCCAGCAGCTTAAGAGAGCGGGAGCCGTCCTACAATGAGCAGTTCTTC	CASSLREREPSYNEQFF
once	15	TRBV27	TRBJ2-1	NA	TGTGCCAGCAGTTTATTTAGCCCCGAGGCGAATGAGCAGTTCTTC	CASSLFSPEANEQFF
NA	15	TRBV30	TRBJ2-2	NA	TGTGCCTGGACTCCGGGACATATGAACACCGGGGAGCTGTTTTTT	CAWTPGHMNTGELFF
NA	15	TRBV25-1	TRBJ2-7	NA	TGTGCCAGCAGTGATTCCTTACAGGCTACCTACGAGCAGTACTTC	CASSDSLQATYEQYF
once	14	TRBV7-2	TRBJ2-7	NA	TGTGCCAGCAGCCCCCGGACAAACTCCTACGAGCAGTACTTC	CASSPRTNSYEQYF
NA	17	TRBV27	TRBJ2-1	NA	TGTGCCACCCATGCCTTCGGGAGTTCTGGTTTTTACAATGAGCAGTTCTTC	CATHAFGSSGFYNEQFF
NA	13	TRBV7-3	TRBJ1-2	NA	TGTGCCAGCAGCCACGCGGACTATTATGGCTACACCTTC	CASSHADYYGYTF
NA	14	TRBV7-9	TRBJ1-1	NA	TGTGCCAGCGCATCCGCAGGGTCTGACACTGAAGCTTTCTTT	CASASAGSDTEAFF
few	14	TRBV30	TRBJ1-1	NA	TGTGCCTGGAGTGTTGGCGGATTCTCTACTGAAGCTTTCTTT	CAWSVGGFSTEAFF